Listed below are T cell receptor beta chains from one sample, sequenced in a study of T cells in Graves' hyperthyroidism and ophthalmopathy. From the multiplex PCR reads, TCRdb called clonotypes with MiXCR, one entry per CDR3 protein. The sample contains 490,000 or so distinct CDR3 sequences, approximately 22% of which appear only once. Sequenced material: blood. Source of these receptors: a woman aged 70-85 years with Graves' ophthalmopathy. Each CDR3 is given with its conserved first and last residue. Each record gives: V gene, D gene, clone size, J gene, CDR3 protein, CDR3 DNA. The D gene is left open where the match is weak. The size entry is marked missing in some rows and otherwise reads once, few, many or a size class.

v_call: TRBV28
d_call: .
clone_size: few
j_call: TRBJ2-7
cdr3_aa: CASSGGNYEQYF
cdr3_nt: TGTGCCAGCAGCGGGGGCAACTACGAGCAGTACTTC

v_call: TRBV5-1
d_call: .
clone_size: .
j_call: TRBJ2-5
cdr3_aa: CASSRTGGLGETQYF
cdr3_nt: TGCGCCAGCAGCCGCACTGGGGGTCTGGGAGAGACCCAGTACTTC

v_call: TRBV7-3
d_call: TRBD2
clone_size: .
j_call: TRBJ2-3
cdr3_aa: CASSFKSGGWDTQYF
cdr3_nt: TGTGCCAGCAGCTTTAAGTCGGGGGGTTGGGATACGCAGTATTTT

v_call: TRBV28
d_call: TRBD1
clone_size: few
j_call: TRBJ2-4
cdr3_aa: CASSPDRVGKSIQYF
cdr3_nt: TGTGCCAGCAGTCCAGACAGGGTTGGGAAAAGCATTCAGTACTTC

v_call: TRBV11-2
d_call: .
clone_size: many
j_call: TRBJ2-1
cdr3_aa: CASSPGRSSYNEQFF
cdr3_nt: TGTGCCAGCAGCCCCGGCCGAAGCTCCTACAATGAGCAGTTCTTC

v_call: TRBV24-1
d_call: .
clone_size: .
j_call: TRBJ2-6
cdr3_aa: CATSDSGAGANVLTF
cdr3_nt: TGTGCCACCAGTGATTCTGGCGCTGGGGCCAACGTCCTGACTTTC

v_call: TRBV10-3
d_call: TRBD1
clone_size: .
j_call: TRBJ2-7
cdr3_aa: CAIGTGDSYEQYF
cdr3_nt: TGTGCCATCGGGACAGGGGACTCCTACGAGCAGTACTTC

v_call: TRBV3-1
d_call: .
clone_size: few
j_call: TRBJ1-2
cdr3_aa: CASSQVTGQRDGYTF
cdr3_nt: TGTGCCAGCAGCCAAGTTACCGGACAGCGAGATGGCTACACCTTC

v_call: TRBV29-1
d_call: TRBD2
clone_size: few
j_call: TRBJ2-5
cdr3_aa: CSVDLSSSGSFQETQYF
cdr3_nt: TGCAGCGTTGACCTCTCATCTAGCGGGAGCTTCCAAGAGACCCAGTACTTC

v_call: TRBV10-3
d_call: TRBD1
clone_size: few
j_call: TRBJ1-2
cdr3_aa: CATRRGDRGPYGYTF
cdr3_nt: TGTGCCACTCGTAGGGGCGACAGGGGACCATATGGCTACACCTTC

v_call: TRBV6-1
d_call: TRBD1
clone_size: few
j_call: TRBJ1-6
cdr3_aa: CASRTGGSYNSPLHF
cdr3_nt: TGTGCCAGCAGGACAGGGGGCTCCTATAATTCACCCCTCCACTTT

v_call: TRBV7-9
d_call: TRBD2
clone_size: few
j_call: TRBJ2-1
cdr3_aa: CASNAGLAEPLSYNEQFF
cdr3_nt: TGTGCCAGCAACGCGGGACTAGCGGAACCGCTATCCTACAATGAGCAGTTCTTC

v_call: TRBV28
d_call: TRBD2
clone_size: many
j_call: TRBJ2-1
cdr3_aa: CASLGLAAKEYNEQFF
cdr3_nt: TGTGCCAGCCTTGGACTAGCGGCTAAGGAGTACAATGAGCAGTTCTTC

v_call: TRBV4-3
d_call: .
clone_size: .
j_call: TRBJ1-2
cdr3_aa: CASSQEVLGANYGYTF
cdr3_nt: TGCGCCAGCAGCCAAGAGGTGCTGGGGGCTAACTATGGCTACACCTTC